This entry lists 27 T cell receptor beta chains sequenced from one sample in a study of technical replicates of blood from a handful of donors (dated by TCRdb to between 2016 and 2019). Libraries were constructed by the immunoSEQ multiplex PCR assay. TCRdb obtained this table from immuneACCESS and retained in-frame rearrangements with V and J assigned. These tables miss some clones; where compared with another copy, unresolved V genes account for less than half of the shortfall, and the remainder is unexplained. The sample data list 100,000 or so clones, and almost 97% of these were observed just once. Around 0.4% of the sample is taken by the ten largest. The sequenced sample consisted of T cells isolated from PBMCs. The receptors were gathered from a human donor in good health.

The chain carries TRBV7-3 and TRBJ1-1; a possible D gene is TRBD1 (5 bases). The CDR3 is made up of 13 amino acids. The V end lost 2 bases, the J end lost 6 bases, and 10 bases lay between the germline ends. In germline, CDR1 is SGHTA, CDR2 FQGTGA. CDR3 in DNA: TGTGCCAGCAGCTTATCGGGGGTAGCTGAAGCTTTCTTT. This sequence encodes CASSLSGVAEAFF. Supplemented by reference TRBV7-3 and TRBJ1-1, the full variable domain reads GAGVSQTPSNKVTEKGKYVELRCDPISGHTALYWYRQSLGQGPEFLIYFQGTGAADDSGLPNDRFFAVRPEGSVSTLKIQRTERGDSAVYLCASSLSGVAEAFFGQGTRLTVV.

The chain combines TRBV5-1 with TRBJ2-3; TRBD2 matches 16 bases. The CDR3 totals 19 residues. The J segment lost 2 bases and the V segment lost 4 bases, leaving 10 bases of the junction unmatched. Germline V lookup: CDR1 SGHRS, CDR2 YFSETQ. CDR3 region: CASSPPGLAGGGNTDTQYF. CDR3 DNA: TGCGCCAGCAGCCCCCCGGGACTAGCGGGAGGGGGAAACACAGATACGCAGTATTTT.

The chain uses TRBV19 and TRBJ2-1; a possible D gene is TRBD1 (5 bases). The CDR3 has 16 residues. The V gene's germline CDR1 is LNHDA and CDR2 SQIVND (reference sequence). Trimming took off 6 bases at V and 8 bases at J, with 23 bases between the two ends. CDR3 sequence: CASRMFGLGVFDEQFF. In DNA form, the CDR3 reads TGTGCCAGTAGAATGTTTGGGCTAGGGGTCTTCGATGAGCAGTTCTTC.

The V and J genes are TRBV27 and TRBJ2-1; D may be TRBD2 (5 bases). With 4 bases removed from V and 4 bases from J, the gap between germline ends came to 8 bases. CDR3 size: 13 residues. CDR1 is MNHEY and CDR2 is SMNVEV in the germline V gene (reference sequence). This CDR3 is CASSYGKYNEQFF. The DNA for the CDR3 is TGTGCCAGCAGTTACGGGAAATACAATGAGCAGTTCTTC.

This clone was observed once. The junction shows a germline mismatch at one end, possibly a read error. The genes are TRBV19 and TRBJ2-7, with TRBD1 identical over 7 bases. The germline V gene has CDR1 LNHDA and CDR2 SQIVND (reference sequence). The CDR3 spans 13 residues. The CDR3 DNA is TGTGCTAGTAACCGGGACAGCTCCTACGAGCAGTACTTC. It codes for CASNRDSSYEQYF.

The gene calls are TRBV11-3 and TRBJ1-1; D uncertain. The CDR3 runs 12 residues. The germline gives CDR1 SGHNT, CDR2 YENEEA. Trimming removed 0 bases at V and 12 bases at J, with 11 bases between. This chain's CDR3 is CASSLEAGFSFF. In nucleotides, the CDR3 is TGTGCCAGCAGCTTAGAAGCGGGATTTTCTTTCTTT.

In DNA, the CDR3 is TGTGCCAGCAGTTCACTAGCGCCTAGTTTCACAGATACGCAGTATTTT. Translating it yields CASSSLAPSFTDTQYF. This chain connects TRBV5-4 to TRBJ2-3, with 7 bases aligning to TRBD2. The CDR3 is 16 amino acids. Trimming took 5 bases from V and 2 from J; bases not matched to a gene: 11. Per the germline V gene, CDR1 is SGHNT and CDR2 is YYREEE (reference sequence).

The rearrangement uses TRBV28 and TRBJ2-3; a weak D match, TRBD1 (6 bases). With 3 bases removed from V and 1 base from J, the gap between germline ends came to 14 bases. Germline V gene sequence: CDR1 MDHEN, CDR2 SYDVKM. The CDR3 spans 16 residues. The CDR3 region has the DNA TGTGCCAGCAGTTTCTTAGTTGAGGGGGGCACAGATACGCAGTATTTT. It is translated as CASSFLVEGGTDTQYF.

V and J are TRBV19 and TRBJ1-1, with D tentatively TRBD1 (5 bases). Germline V gene lookup returns CDR1 LNHDA and CDR2 SQIVND (reference sequence). There are 12 residues in the CDR3. The V gene lost 3 bases and the J gene lost 10 bases, with 12 bases spanning the gap. In nucleotides, the CDR3 is TGTGCCAGTAGTATGACAGTCCGGAGAGCTTTCTTT. It codes for CASSMTVRRAFF.

The rearrangement links TRBV4-3 to TRBJ1-4; D unresolved. V was cut by 2 bases and J by 3 bases, with 10 bases left in between. CDR1 and CDR2 (germline): LGHNA, YSLEER. The CDR3 sequence is 15 residues long. DNA of the CDR3: TGCGCCAGCAGCCAAACTGATAGAGCTAATGAAAAACTGTTTTTT. The encoded protein is CASSQTDRANEKLFF.

Worth noting for this clone: One junction end disagrees with the germline gene, perhaps due to a read error. V and J are TRBV10-1 and TRBJ1-1; possible D gene TRBD1, 6 bases. CDR1 and CDR2 from the germline V gene are WNHNN and SYGVQD (reference sequence). The CDR3 has 14 amino acids. CDR3 DNA sequence: TGCGCCAGCAGTCCTACAGGGCAGAACGCTGAAGCTTTCTTT. Protein: CASSPTGQNAEAFF.

The gene calls are TRBV5-1 and TRBJ2-1; 7 bases fit TRBD2. Germline CDR1 reads SGHRS; CDR2 reads YFSETQ. V lost 5 bases to trimming and J lost 7 bases; unmatched junction nucleotides: 6. The CDR3 contains 13 residues. In DNA form, the CDR3 reads TGCGCCAGCAGTTGGGGGGGTCGGAATGAGCAGTTCTTC. This gives the protein CASSWGGRNEQFF.

This chain connects TRBV19 to TRBJ2-1, with TRBD1 matching over 7 bases. Germline CDR1 and CDR2: LNHDA and SQIVND (reference sequence). The ends lost 1 base at V and 1 base at J; junction bases unmatched: 1. The CDR3 has 15 residues. CDR3 amino acids: CASSIGTGSYNEQFF. CDR3 coding DNA: TGTGCCAGTAGTATAGGGACAGGTTCCTACAATGAGCAGTTCTTC.

The rearrangement joins TRBV11-2 to TRBJ1-2; 10 bases fit TRBD1. Trimming cost V 5 bases and J 3 bases; bases outside gene matches: 12. Germline V gene sequence: CDR1 SGHAT, CDR2 FQNNGV. This CDR3 contains 17 residues. The DNA of the CDR3 is TGTGCCAGCAGCGGTCGGACAGGGGGTTATAGCGACTATGGCTACACCTTC. Translated: CASSGRTGGYSDYGYTF. The entire variable domain, with the rest obtained from reference TRBV11-2 and TRBJ1-2, is as follows: EAGVAQSPRYKIIEKRQSVAFWCNPISGHATLYWYQQILGQGPKLLIQFQNNGVVDDSQLPKDRFSAERLKGVDSTLKIQPAKLEDSAVYLCASSGRTGGYSDYGYTFGSGTRLTVV.

V gene TRBV10-3 combines with J gene TRBJ2-3, with 9 bases matching TRBD1. Germline V CDR1 and CDR2: ENHRY, SYGVKD. The CDR3 has 14 residues. Trimming at V came to 10 bases and at J to 4 bases, leaving 9 bases not matched to a gene. The CDR3 DNA is TGTGCCAATTCGGGGGACAGGGATTCAGATACGCAGTATTTT. As protein: CANSGDRDSDTQYF.

V gene TRBV28 combines with J gene TRBJ1-1, with D possibly matching TRBD1 (5 bases). With 4 bases removed from V and 1 base from J, the gap between germline ends came to 13 bases. The CDR3 covers 15 residues. Germline CDR1 MDHEN, CDR2 SYDVKM. The CDR3: CASSSGTTGNTEAFF. The DNA for the CDR3 is TGTGCCAGCAGTTCCGGGACTACTGGGAACACTGAAGCTTTCTTT.

The J gene is TRBJ2-1, the V gene TRBV13; D perhaps matches TRBD2 (5 bases). Germline V CDR1 and CDR2: PRHDT, FYEKMQ (reference sequence). The CDR3 contains 15 residues. V was trimmed by 5 bases and J by 5 bases, leaving 16 bases between them. CDR3 DNA: TGTGCCAGCAGCGCCCCGAACGGGGTCCACAATGAGCAGTTCTTC. This translates into CASSAPNGVHNEQFF.

This clone has a single count. The rearrangement joins TRBV6-5 to TRBJ2-7; D unclear. Between the trimmed V and J ends, which lost 6 bases and 2 bases, there was a span of 11 bases. The CDR3 has 13 residues. Germline assignment: CDR1 MNHEY and CDR2 SVGAGI. The CDR3 bases are TGTGCCAGCAGCATGGGCAGCACCTACGAGCAGTACTTC. Its protein is CASSMGSTYEQYF.

This clone was seen just once. V and J are TRBV7-2 and TRBJ1-1; TRBD1 is a possible D gene (5 bases). Germline V CDR1 and CDR2: SGHTA, FQGNSA. The CDR3 length is 14 residues. Trimming shortened V by 4 bases and J by 4 bases, and 13 bases separated the two germline ends. The CDR3 is CASSWGRAPTEAFF. In DNA, the CDR3 is TGTGCCAGCAGCTGGGGGAGGGCGCCCACTGAAGCTTTCTTT.

V gene TRBV28 combines with J gene TRBJ1-2, with TRBD1 matching over 7 bases. Germline V gene lookup returns CDR1 MDHEN and CDR2 SYDVKM. The CDR3 length is 14 residues. The ends lost 5 bases at V and 6 bases at J; junction bases unmatched: 9. The CDR3 reads CASSDLQGQHGYTF. The CDR3 DNA is TGTGCCAGCAGTGACCTACAGGGGCAGCATGGCTACACCTTC.

The CDR3 nucleotides are TGTGCCAGCAGCTTAAATAGAGCGGGGGCTCGGAATGAGCAGTTCTTC. As protein: CASSLNRAGARNEQFF. The chain is built from TRBV7-3 and TRBJ2-1; 8 positions agree with TRBD2. Germline V gives CDR1 SGHTA, CDR2 FQGTGA. V shed 1 base and J 7 bases; nucleotides not matched to a gene: 9. The CDR3 has 16 residues.

The V gene is TRBV7-8, the J gene TRBJ2-5; a possible D gene is TRBD2 (5 bases). The CDR3 is made up of 15 amino acids. The V end was cut by 4 bases, the J end by 4 bases, with 16 bases between. Germline-derived CDR1 and CDR2 are SGHVS and FQNEAQ. The CDR3 loop reads CASSSHPLEGETQYF. CDR3 sequence (DNA): TGTGCCAGCAGCTCCCACCCCCTTGAGGGAGAGACCCAGTACTTC.

This chain links TRBV4-3 with TRBJ2-1; TRBD1 matches at 9 bases. The CDR3 is 16 residues long. With V trimmed by 0 bases and J by 3 bases, 3 bases remained unmatched. CDR1 is LGHNA, CDR2 YSLEER, per germline. This CDR3 reads CASSQDLGQGYNEQFF. The DNA for the CDR3 is TGCGCCAGCAGCCAAGATCTGGGACAGGGCTACAATGAGCAGTTCTTC.

This chain's CDR3 is CSAIREETQYF. The CDR3 nucleotides are TGCAGTGCTATTCGGGAAGAGACCCAGTACTTC. The chain uses TRBV20-1 and TRBJ2-5, with D hard to call. The V gene lost 4 bases and the J gene lost 3 bases, with 6 bases spanning the gap. Germline CDR1 and CDR2: DFQATT and SNEGSKA (reference sequence). The CDR3 covers 11 residues.

V and J are TRBV28 and TRBJ2-7; the match to TRBD2 covers 13 bases. Germline assignment: CDR1 MDHEN and CDR2 SYDVKM. This CDR3 has 15 residues. Germline trimming cut 2 bases from V and 2 bases from J; bases unmatched to any gene: 0. CDR3 protein: CASSLGTSGTYEQYF. The CDR3 coding sequence is TGTGCCAGCAGTTTAGGGACTAGCGGGACCTACGAGCAGTACTTC. The variable domain in full, completed from reference TRBV28 and TRBJ2-7, reads DVKVTQSSRYLVKRTGEKVFLECVQDMDHENMFWYRQDPGLGLRLIYFSYDVKMKEKGDIPEGYSVSREKKERFSLILESASTNQTSMYLCASSLGTSGTYEQYFGPGTRLTVT.

The chain has TRBV19 and TRBJ2-1, with 10 bases matching TRBD2. Germline-derived CDR1 and CDR2 are LNHDA and SQIVND (reference sequence). V lost 3 bases to trimming and J lost 8 bases; unmatched junction nucleotides: 7. This CDR3 is built from 15 residues. The CDR3 DNA sequence: TGTGCCAGTAGTATTCTAGCGGGAGAATATCATGAGCAGTTCTTC. It translates to CASSILAGEYHEQFF.

The chain couples TRBV9 to TRBJ2-1, with TRBD2 identical over 7 bases. The CDR3 is 15 residues long. Trimming removed 0 bases from V and 0 bases from J; junction bases left unmatched: 0. The V gene's germline CDR1 is SGDLS and CDR2 YYNGEE. CDR3 sequence (DNA): TGTGCCAGCAGCGTAGGGACTAGCTCCTACAATGAGCAGTTCTTC. Residues: CASSVGTSSYNEQFF. The variable domain in full, completed from reference TRBV9 and TRBJ2-1, reads DSGVTQTPKHLITATGQRVTLRCSPRSGDLSVYWYQQSLDQGLQFLIQYYNGEERAKGNILERFSAQQFPDLHSELNLSSLELGDSALYFCASSVGTSSYNEQFFGPGTRLTVL.